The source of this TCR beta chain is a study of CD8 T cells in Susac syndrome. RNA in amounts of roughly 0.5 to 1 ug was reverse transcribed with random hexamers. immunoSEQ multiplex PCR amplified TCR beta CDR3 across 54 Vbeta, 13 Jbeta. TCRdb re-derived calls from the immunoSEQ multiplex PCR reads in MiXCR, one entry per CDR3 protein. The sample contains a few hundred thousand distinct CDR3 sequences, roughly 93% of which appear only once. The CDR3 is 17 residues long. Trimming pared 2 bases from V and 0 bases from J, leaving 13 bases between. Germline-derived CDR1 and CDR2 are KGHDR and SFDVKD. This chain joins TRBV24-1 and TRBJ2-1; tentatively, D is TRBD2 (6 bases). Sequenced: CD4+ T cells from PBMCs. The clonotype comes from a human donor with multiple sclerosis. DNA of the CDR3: TGTGCCACCAGTGATTCCTCGGGACTCCTCTCCTACAATGAGCAGTTCTTC. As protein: CATSDSSGLLSYNEQFF.